The 32 T cell receptor beta chains below were found in one sample sequenced in a study of blood T cells in healthy people across ages. Then a second PCR, running about 7 to 11 cycles, was carried out with a sample-barcoded 5' primer and a J-beta primer mix. Each CDR3 protein gets one entry after TCRdb re-called the 5' RACE reads with MiXCR. The table has some 1.4 million distinct CDR3 sequences, around 42% seen once. Source material: blood. These receptors all come from a woman younger than 30 in good health.

The V and J genes are TRBV20-1 and TRBJ2-1, with TRBD2 as a possible D gene (5 bases). CDR1 is DFQATT and CDR2 is SNEGSKA in the germline V gene (reference sequence). The CDR3 totals 12 residues. The V gene lost 1 base and the J gene lost 9 bases, with 10 bases spanning the gap. CDR3 sequence reads: CSARVTGIEQFF. The CDR3, as DNA: TGCAGTGCTAGAGTAACGGGGATTGAGCAGTTCTTC.

The chain carries TRBV6-5 and TRBJ1-1; 9 bases are a match to TRBD1. The germline gives CDR1 MNHEY, CDR2 SVGAGI. Trimming at V came to 6 bases and at J to 4 bases, leaving 9 bases not matched to a gene. This CDR3 spans 15 amino acids. This CDR3 reads CASSWGTGSGTEAFF. In DNA, the CDR3 is TGTGCCAGCAGCTGGGGGACAGGGAGTGGCACTGAAGCTTTCTTT.

The V and J genes are TRBV4-1 and TRBJ1-6, with D perhaps TRBD1 (6 bases). Trimming removed 0 bases at V and 8 bases at J, with 14 bases between. The germline V gene encodes CDR1 MGHRA and CDR2 YSYEKL. CDR3 length: 16 residues. In DNA, the CDR3 is TGCGCCAGCAGCCAAGATCTGGGCAGGGGTGATTCACCCCTCCACTTT. It translates to CASSQDLGRGDSPLHF.

The chain links TRBV20-1 to TRBJ2-5, with 14 bases fitting TRBD2. Trimming at V came to 7 bases and at J to 3 bases, leaving 13 bases not matched to a gene. CDR3 size: 17 residues. In germline, CDR1 is DFQATT, CDR2 SNEGSKA (reference sequence). The CDR3 region has the DNA TGCAGTGAAACGACTAGCGGGGGGGCGACTATAGAAGAGACCCAGTACTTC. Translated, it gives CSETTSGGATIEETQYF.

With regard to this clonotype: This may arise from a read error, as a much more abundant clone is one base away. The V and J genes are TRBV7-2 and TRBJ2-1, with D uncertain. Trimming shortened V by 5 bases and J by 13 bases, and 15 bases separated the two germline ends. Germline loops: CDR1 SGHTA, CDR2 FQGNSA. This CDR3 has 12 residues. CDR3 loop: CASSPYQETQFF. The DNA of the CDR3 is TGTGCCAGCAGCCCCTACCAAGAGACCCAGTTCTTC.

With regard to this clonotype: The junction differs from germline at one of its ends, possibly a read error. The V and J genes are TRBV9 and TRBJ2-7; 10 bases are shared with TRBD2. The tail of the sequence fits TRBJ2-1 better, so the J call may be wrong. This CDR3 is built from 15 residues. Germline V gene lookup returns CDR1 SGDLS and CDR2 YYNGEE. The CDR3, as DNA: TGTGCCGGCAGCGTAAGCGGGGGGGCCGTGGGTGAGCAGTTCTTC. The encoded protein is CAGSVSGGAVGEQFF.

This chain joins TRBV5-1 and TRBJ2-1; TRBD2 matches at 7 bases. In germline, CDR1 is SGHRS, CDR2 YFSETQ. There are 16 residues in the CDR3. V gave up 2 bases and J gave up 6 bases; unmatched junction bases: 11. The CDR3 bases are TGCGCCAGCAGCTTCGGAGGTAGCGGGTTCATCAATGAGCAGTTCTTC. Amino acids: CASSFGGSGFINEQFF.

The J gene is TRBJ2-5, the V gene TRBV2; TRBD2 aligns across 9 bases. The CDR3 covers 16 residues. Germline values: CDR1 SNHLY, CDR2 FYNNEI. V was pared by 7 bases and J by 1 base, with 10 bases of the junction left unmatched. In nucleotides, the CDR3 is TGTGCCAGCAATAGACGCCAGACTAGCGGCCAAGAGACCCAGTACTTC. It codes for CASNRRQTSGQETQYF.

The chain uses TRBV27 and TRBJ2-3; D is possibly TRBD1 (7 bases). Germline V gives CDR1 MNHEY, CDR2 SMNVEV (reference sequence). Trimming took off 2 bases at V and 5 bases at J, with 11 bases between the two ends. The CDR3 extends over 14 amino acids. CDR3 nucleotides: TGTGCCAGCAGTTTAATCCAGGGGGGAGATACGCAGTATTTT. It translates to CASSLIQGGDTQYF.

This clonotype showed up just a few times. The rearrangement joins TRBV24-1 to TRBJ2-1; 11 bases agree with TRBD2. The CDR3 spans 16 residues. With 4 bases clipped from V and 2 bases from J, the junction kept 3 bases outside the gene matches. Germline assignment: CDR1 KGHDR and CDR2 SFDVKD. The CDR3 DNA sequence: TGTGCCACCAGTGAAGGGACTAGCGGAACCTACAATGAGCAGTTCTTC. Encoded protein: CATSEGTSGTYNEQFF.

This sequence joins TRBV5-1 and TRBJ2-1; maybe TRBD2 (6 bases). This CDR3 has 14 residues. The V gene lost 4 bases and the J gene lost 8 bases, with 16 bases spanning the gap. Germline V gene data show CDR1 as SGHRS and CDR2 as YFSETQ. CDR3 bases: TGCGCCAGCAGCCCCGGGACTGGGGAATATGAGCAGTTCTTC. Its protein is CASSPGTGEYEQFF.

This sequence joins TRBV15 and TRBJ1-6, with 8 bases lining up with TRBD1. Germline assignment: CDR1 LNHNV and CDR2 YYDKDF (reference sequence). After removal of 11 bases from V and 7 bases from J, the junction contained 13 bases not matched to a gene. The CDR3 runs to 15 residues. The CDR3 is CAAQGAGGVNSPLHF. The CDR3 bases are TGTGCCGCCCAGGGGGCAGGGGGAGTAAATTCACCCCTCCACTTT.

This rearrangement joins TRBV3-1 to TRBJ2-2; weak D call: TRBD2 (6 bases). V was clipped by 4 bases and J by 7 bases, with 10 bases between them. The CDR3 is made up of 13 amino acids. Germline V gene data show CDR1 as LGHDT and CDR2 as YNNKEL (reference sequence). CDR3 region: CASSLPGGGELFF. Written as DNA, the CDR3 is TGTGCCAGCAGCCTGCCCGGGGGCGGGGAGCTGTTTTTT.

The chain couples TRBV6-1 to TRBJ2-3, with TRBD1 matching 8 bases. This CDR3 has 14 residues. Trimming cost V 6 bases and J 2 bases; bases outside gene matches: 4. Looked up from germline, CDR1 is MNHNS and CDR2 is SASEGT. CDR3: CASRTGADTDTQYF. The CDR3 nucleotides read TGTGCCAGCAGGACAGGGGCGGACACAGATACGCAGTATTTT.

The CDR3 is CATSEGDAVGQNEQFF. CDR3 nucleotides: TGTGCCACCAGTGAGGGGGACGCCGTCGGCCAGAATGAGCAGTTCTTC. The rearrangement joins TRBV24-1 to TRBJ2-1; D is perhaps TRBD1 or TRBD2 (5 bases each). V lost 4 bases and J lost 7, with 19 bases in between. The CDR3 consists of 16 residues. CDR1 and CDR2 from the germline V gene are KGHDR and SFDVKD.

A word on this clonotype: One end of the junction is discordant with germline, which a read error may explain. The CDR3: CAIRDDGMNTEAFF. CDR3 nucleotide sequence: TGTGCCATCCGTGACGACGGCATGAACACTGAAGCTTTCTTT. The chain employs TRBV10-3 and TRBJ1-1; D is undetermined. Germline lookup yields CDR1 ENHRY and CDR2 SYGVKD. The CDR3 runs to 14 residues.

The chain uses TRBV28 and TRBJ1-5, with D uncertain. The CDR3 length is 13 residues. Deletions cut 8 bases from V and 1 base from J, with 9 bases between. The germline CDR1 and CDR2 sequences are MDHEN and SYDVKM. CDR3 loop: CASLPGSNQPQHF. CDR3 DNA sequence: TGTGCCAGCCTCCCAGGAAGCAATCAGCCCCAGCATTTT.

The V call is TRBV20-1, the J call TRBJ2-7; 14 positions agree with TRBD2. Gene TRBJ2-4 matches the end of the DNA better, so the J call may be wrong. Germline V gene lookup returns CDR1 DFQATT and CDR2 SNEGSKA (reference sequence). The CDR3 consists of 17 residues. The CDR3 region has the DNA TGCAGTGCTGACGGGACTAGCGGGAGTTCGCTCTTGGGCATTCAGTACTTC. Its translation: CSADGTSGSSLLGIQYF.

This sequence joins TRBV9 and TRBJ2-1, with D unclear. The J call is doubtful: the DNA matches TRBJ2-7 better. Germline-derived CDR1 and CDR2 are SGDLS and YYNGEE. There are 15 residues in the CDR3. CDR3 sequence reads: CASSVVPSSYNEQYF. The CDR3, as DNA: TGTGCCAGCAGCGTAGTCCCGAGCTCCTACAATGAGCAGTACTTC.

This clonotype turned up a few times. The chain combines TRBV12-3 or TRBV12-4 with TRBJ2-3, with 8 bases identical to TRBD2. The junction had 8 bases not matched to a gene; V was cut back by 6 bases and J by 0 bases. The CDR3 extends over 16 amino acids. CDR3 nucleotides: TGTGCCAGCAGAGGAGATAGCGGGATTAGCACAGATACGCAGTATTTT. Protein: CASRGDSGISTDTQYF.

The J gene is TRBJ2-5, the V gene TRBV18; D may correspond to TRBD1 or TRBD2 (5 bases each). The V and J ends lost 3 bases and 2 bases respectively, with 10 bases between them. CDR1 and CDR2 (germline): KGHSH, LQKENI. The CDR3 runs 14 residues. Written as DNA, the CDR3 is TGTGCCAGCTCACCCGGGAAGGGGCAAGAGACCCAGTACTTC. This gives the protein CASSPGKGQETQYF.

This clonotype came up a few times. The junction and the germline gene differ at one end; a read error may be behind it. This chain links TRBV12-3 or TRBV12-4 with TRBJ2-1, with D unresolved. This CDR3 contains 13 residues. The CDR3 region is CASSWTVYSEQFF. DNA of the CDR3: TGTGCCAGCAGTTGGACGGTTTACAGTGAGCAGTTCTTC.

The rearrangement joins TRBV2 to TRBJ2-3; D possibly corresponds to TRBD2 (6 bases). V was trimmed by 6 bases and J by 2 bases, leaving 15 bases between them. CDR3 length: 15 residues. The germline V gene has CDR1 SNHLY and CDR2 FYNNEI. The CDR3 region has the DNA TGTGCCAGCAGGAGGGAGGCAGGCTACACAGATACGCAGTATTTT. Encoded protein: CASRREAGYTDTQYF. Full variable domain (missing parts from reference TRBV2 and TRBJ2-3): EPEVTQTPSHQVTQMGQEVILRCVPISNHLYFYWYRQILGQKVEFLVSFYNNEISEKSEIFDDQFSVERPDGSNFTLKIRSTKLEDSAMYFCASRREAGYTDTQYFGPGTRLTVL.

The V call is TRBV27, the J call TRBJ2-7; 7 bases match TRBD1. J lost 2 bases, V lost 5 bases, and 3 bases had no gene match. This CDR3 has 13 residues. Per the germline V gene, CDR1 is MNHEY and CDR2 is SMNVEV (reference sequence). The CDR3 DNA is TGTGCCAGCAGTGTGGGACAGCCCTACGAGCAGTACTTC. As protein: CASSVGQPYEQYF.

The chain links TRBV20-1 to TRBJ2-7, with D perhaps TRBD2 (6 bases). The CDR3 sequence is 18 residues long. Looked up from germline, CDR1 is DFQATT and CDR2 is SNEGSKA (reference sequence). V was shortened by 0 bases and J by 0 bases, with 21 bases between the two germline ends. Here the CDR3 reads CSARDLPGVLLYSYEQYF. CDR3 coding DNA: TGCAGTGCTAGAGATCTCCCGGGGGTACTGCTCTACTCCTACGAGCAGTACTTC.

The chain is built from TRBV7-3 and TRBJ2-1, with 10 positions matching TRBD2. With V trimmed by 4 bases and J by 8 bases, 20 bases remained unmatched. The germline CDR1 and CDR2 sequences are SGHTA and FQGTGA. The CDR3 sequence is 19 residues long. CDR3 nucleotide sequence: TGTGCCAGCAGCTCGCCGGCCCCCCTGAGCGGGGGGGCTGGGGATGAGCAGTTCTTC. Its translation is CASSSPAPLSGGAGDEQFF.

Comments on this clonotype: A much larger clone lies one base from this, so it may be a read error. Here the CDR3 DNA reads TGTGCCAGCAGTTCCTGGACTAGCGGGAGCACAGATACGCAGTATTTT. Its translation is CASSSWTSGSTDTQYF. The chain links TRBV12-3 or TRBV12-4 to TRBJ2-3, with TRBD2 matching over 11 bases. Trimming removed 4 bases from V and 0 bases from J; junction bases left unmatched: 3. This CDR3 has 16 residues.

This chain connects TRBV6-2 or TRBV6-3 to TRBJ2-3; D possibly corresponds to TRBD1 (6 bases). The V end lost 2 bases, the J end lost 5 bases, and 20 bases lay between the germline ends. The germline CDR1 and CDR2 sequences are MNHEY and SVGEGT. The CDR3 sequence is 17 residues long. CDR3 DNA: TGTGCCAGCAGTTACGACCGGGCAGGGGCATGGGTAGATACGCAGTATTTT. It yields the protein CASSYDRAGAWVDTQYF.

The V and J genes are TRBV5-1 and TRBJ2-5, with 9 positions matching TRBD1. The CDR3 spans 15 residues. V trimming: 1 base; J trimming: 3 bases; junction bases outside the gene matches: 4. Germline CDR1 and CDR2: SGHRS and YFSETQ. The CDR3 region is CASSLHRGQEETQYF. The CDR3 coding sequence is TGCGCCAGCAGCTTGCACAGGGGGCAGGAAGAGACCCAGTACTTC.

CDR3 coding DNA: TGCGCCAGCAGCTTGGTGGAGCGGACCTCATACGAGCAGTACTTC. Translation gives CASSLVERTSYEQYF. This chain links TRBV5-1 with TRBJ2-7, with D perhaps TRBD2 (5 bases). V was pared by 0 bases and J by 4 bases, with 14 bases between. Germline CDR1 is SGHRS and CDR2 is YFSETQ. The CDR3 runs to 15 residues.

V is TRBV28 and J is TRBJ1-1; 7 positions match TRBD1. The V and J ends lost 3 bases and 7 bases, in that order; junction bases with no gene match: 11. The germline CDR1 and CDR2 sequences are MDHEN and SYDVKM. The CDR3 has 15 residues. The CDR3 DNA reads TGTGCCAGCAGTTTCCCGACAGGGCAAAGGCTTGAAGCTTTCTTT. Protein product: CASSFPTGQRLEAFF.

This clonotype was seen only once. V gene TRBV3-1 combines with J gene TRBJ1-2; no clear D. The germline V and J ends were trimmed by 0 bases and 4 bases, with 15 bases remaining between them. The CDR3 consists of 16 residues. Germline V lookup: CDR1 LGHDT, CDR2 YNNKEL (reference sequence). CDR3 amino acids: CASSQDYTAVIYGYTF. CDR3 DNA: TGTGCCAGCAGCCAAGATTACACGGCAGTCATCTATGGCTACACCTTC. The whole variable domain, filled in from reference TRBV3-1 and TRBJ1-2, reads DTAVSQTPKYLVTQMGNDKSIKCEQNLGHDTMYWYKQDSKKFLKIMFSYNNKELIINETVPNRFSPKSPDKAHLNLHINSLELGDSAVYFCASSQDYTAVIYGYTFGSGTRLTVV.